This passage covers 27 T cell receptor beta chains from one sample sequenced in a study of control samples from healthy donors and cancer patients (dated by TCRdb to between 2020 and 2021). Library creation used the immunoSEQ multiplex PCR assay. Held by TCRdb, this immuneACCESS table contains in-frame sequences only and omits some clones. Under half of the omission traces to an unresolved V gene where checked; the cause of the rest is unknown. Across this sample there are 230,000 or so clones, with about 95% seen only once. About 1.6% of the sample is in the top ten clones. Sequences were obtained from blood. Receptors were obtained from a man between 45 and 60 years old in good health.

The rearrangement uses TRBV5-3 and TRBJ1-5; D not resolved. TRBV5-3 is sorted into the ORF group, with uncertain function. With 0 bases removed from V and 0 bases from J, the gap between germline ends came to 13 bases. This CDR3 has 17 amino acids. For the CDR3, the DNA is TGTGCCAGAAGCTTGGCCTCGGACGCTAATAGCAATCAGCCCCAGCATTTT. Its translation is CARSLASDANSNQPQHF.

This clone appeared once. The J gene is TRBJ2-5, the V gene TRBV12-3 or TRBV12-4; TRBD1 aligns across 7 bases. The CDR3 contains 12 residues. Trimming removed 1 base from V and 10 bases from J; junction bases left unmatched: 3. The CDR3 is CASSLGGQLQYF. For the CDR3, the DNA is TGTGCCAGCAGTTTAGGGGGACAGCTCCAGTACTTC.

This clone was counted once. The chain has TRBV6-5 and TRBJ1-1; D not resolved. Deletions cut 6 bases from V and 0 bases from J, with 14 bases between. The CDR3 consists of 15 residues. Germline loops: CDR1 MNHEY, CDR2 SVGAGI. CDR3 DNA: TGTGCCAGCAGCCGCGGATTATCCATGAACACTGAAGCTTTCTTT. Translated, it gives CASSRGLSMNTEAFF.

On this clone: This same CDR3 is encoded by further DNA sequences in the sample. The rearrangement links TRBV11-2 to TRBJ2-3, with D perhaps given as TRBD1 or TRBD2 (5 bases each). This CDR3 spans 13 amino acids. CDR1 is SGHAT and CDR2 is FQNNGV in the germline V gene. Trimming shortened V by 3 bases and J by 11 bases, and 15 bases separated the two germline ends. The CDR3 DNA reads as TGTGCCAGCAGCTTTACGAGGGACGGAGGGCAGTATTTT. Its translation: CASSFTRDGGQYF.

This rearrangement joins TRBV5-1 to TRBJ1-1; D perhaps matches TRBD1 (6 bases). Germline V gene data show CDR1 as SGHRS and CDR2 as YFSETQ. The CDR3 loop spans 14 amino acids. V lost 1 base and J 3 bases, leaving 10 bases between the germline ends. The CDR3 DNA follows: TGCGCCAGCAGCTTGCAGGGGCAGGACACTGAAGCTTTCTTT. Translating gives CASSLQGQDTEAFF.

The V call is TRBV5-1, the J call TRBJ2-5; D could derive from TRBD1 or TRBD2 (5 bases each). The CDR3 extends over 15 amino acids. Deletions cut 0 bases from V and 5 bases from J, with 14 bases between. Germline assignment: CDR1 SGHRS and CDR2 YFSETQ. As DNA, the CDR3 is TGCGCCAGCAGCTTGGGGCAGGGAGATGGTGAGACCCAGTACTTC. Translation gives CASSLGQGDGETQYF.

The chain employs TRBV27 and TRBJ2-5; 8 bases are shared with TRBD1. The CDR3 extends over 14 amino acids. Germline assignment: CDR1 MNHEY and CDR2 SMNVEV (reference sequence). Trimming took 8 bases from V and 5 from J; bases not matched to a gene: 10. The CDR3 loop is CASGGQGLWETQYF. The CDR3 DNA reads as TGTGCCAGCGGCGGACAGGGTCTCTGGGAGACCCAGTACTTC.

V usage is TRBV28 and J usage is TRBJ2-3; the match to TRBD1 covers 7 bases. Trimming cost V 7 bases and J 0 bases; bases outside gene matches: 10. CDR3 size: 16 residues. Germline values: CDR1 MDHEN, CDR2 SYDVKM. The CDR3 reads CASTLRQGVSTDTQYF. The CDR3 coding sequence is TGTGCCAGCACCCTCCGTCAGGGGGTCAGCACAGATACGCAGTATTTT.

The chain joins TRBV5-6 to TRBJ2-5; no clear D gene. CDR1 is SGHDT, CDR2 YYEEEE, per germline. V dropped 3 bases and J dropped 5 bases, with 8 bases sitting between them. There are 12 residues in the CDR3. The CDR3 nucleotides are TGTGCCAGCAGCTCCCTAGGGGAGACCCAGTACTTC. This sequence encodes CASSSLGETQYF.

DNA of the CDR3: TGCGCCAGCAGCTTGGAGGCTAGCGGGGCCTCCCCCACCGGGGAGCTGTTTTTT. It encodes CASSLEASGASPTGELFF. The J gene is TRBJ2-2, the V gene TRBV5-1; 9 bases fit TRBD2. The CDR3 consists of 18 residues. Germline V gives CDR1 SGHRS, CDR2 YFSETQ. The trim removed 0 bases at V and 4 bases at J, leaving 10 bases unmatched.

The chain couples TRBV18 to TRBJ1-1; TRBD1 matches 9 bases. Trimming took 5 bases from V and 6 from J; bases not matched to a gene: 7. CDR3 length equals 14 residues. Per the germline V gene, CDR1 is KGHSH and CDR2 is LQKENI. The CDR3 nucleotides read TGTGCCAGCTCATCGGGACAGGGTTATTCTGAAGCTTTCTTT. This gives the protein CASSSGQGYSEAFF.

A single count supports this clone. The chain employs TRBV19 and TRBJ2-7; D is tentatively TRBD1 or TRBD2 (5 bases each). The ends were cut back, 8 bases at V and 2 bases at J, with 16 bases in the middle. The CDR3 spans 14 residues. Per the germline V gene, CDR1 is LNHDA and CDR2 is SQIVND (reference sequence). Written as DNA, the CDR3 is TGTGCCAGTTGGGACGTGGGGCCCACCTACGAGCAGTACTTC. As protein: CASWDVGPTYEQYF.

The chain couples TRBV7-9 to TRBJ1-2, with TRBD1 identical over 7 bases. Germline V gene data show CDR1 as SEHNR and CDR2 as FQNEAQ (reference sequence). This CDR3 spans 15 amino acids. With 0 bases clipped from V and 4 bases from J, the junction kept 5 bases outside the gene matches. The CDR3 spells CASSLAEGAVYGYTF. The CDR3 DNA reads as TGTGCCAGCAGCTTAGCAGAGGGGGCGGTCTATGGCTACACCTTC.

V gene TRBV18 combines with J gene TRBJ2-1; D gene uncertain. Germline lookup yields CDR1 KGHSH and CDR2 LQKENI. The CDR3 loop spans 13 amino acids. Trimming pared 3 bases from V and 6 bases from J, leaving 9 bases between. CDR3 region: CASSPEHGNEQFF. The CDR3 DNA follows: TGTGCCAGCTCACCGGAACACGGCAATGAGCAGTTCTTC. The variable domain in full, with the rest retrieved from reference TRBV18 and TRBJ2-1, is NAGVMQNPRHLVRRRGQEARLRCSPMKGHSHVYWYRQLPEEGLKFMVYLQKENIIDESGMPKERFSAEFPKEGPSILRIQQVVRGDSAAYFCASSPEHGNEQFFGPGTRLTVL.

The chain employs TRBV5-1 and TRBJ2-3; D possibly corresponds to TRBD1 (5 bases). V gave up 5 bases and J gave up 0 bases, with 10 bases separating them. The CDR3 spans 14 residues. CDR1 SGHRS and CDR2 YFSETQ come from the germline V gene. The CDR3 sequence: CASRRAGSTDTQYF. CDR3 sequence (DNA): TGCGCCAGCAGAAGGGCAGGGAGCACAGATACGCAGTATTTT.

The chain employs TRBV5-8 and TRBJ2-1; tentative D call: TRBD1 (5 bases). Germline CDR1 reads SGHTS; CDR2 reads YDEGEE. Trimming cost V 0 bases and J 0 bases, with 10 bases left between them. The CDR3 is 16 residues long. The CDR3 sequence is CASSLAGQGSYNEQFF. In nucleotides, the CDR3 is TGTGCCAGCAGCTTGGCCGGGCAGGGCTCCTACAATGAGCAGTTCTTC.

This rearrangement joins TRBV6-5 to TRBJ1-2; the D gene is possibly TRBD1 (6 bases). The CDR3 totals 15 residues. The V gene's germline CDR1 is MNHEY and CDR2 SVGAGI. V lost 5 bases to trimming and J lost 4 bases, with 17 bases between them. The CDR3 protein is CASSNYREYSYGYTF. CDR3 nucleotide sequence: TGTGCCAGCAGTAACTACAGGGAATACAGCTATGGCTACACCTTC.

This rearrangement joins TRBV5-1 to TRBJ2-7; no clear D. The CDR3 contains 14 residues. V was trimmed by 4 bases and J by 4 bases, leaving 15 bases between them. Germline V lookup: CDR1 SGHRS, CDR2 YFSETQ. The CDR3 nucleotides are TGCGCCAGCAGCGATACAGCGCCTGGGTACGAGCAGTACTTC. Amino acids: CASSDTAPGYEQYF.

The chain links TRBV18 to TRBJ1-1; D gene uncertain. Trimming shortened V by 3 bases and J by 3 bases, and 11 bases separated the two germline ends. The CDR3 sequence is 14 residues long. Per the germline V gene, CDR1 is KGHSH and CDR2 is LQKENI. CDR3 DNA sequence: TGTGCCAGCTCACCCGCTACTGGGCACACTGAAGCTTTCTTT. Protein product: CASSPATGHTEAFF.

The V gene is TRBV19, the J gene TRBJ1-5; 7 bases are shared with TRBD1. The CDR3 has 15 amino acids. The junction had 8 bases not matched to a gene; V was cut back by 5 bases and J by 4 bases. Germline CDR1 and CDR2: LNHDA and SQIVND (reference sequence). The CDR3 nucleotides are TGTGCCAGTAGTGCTTCGACAGGGAATAATCAGCCCCAGCATTTT. It specifies CASSASTGNNQPQHF. Variable domain in full (rest from reference TRBV19 and TRBJ1-5): DGGITQSPKYLFRKEGQNVTLSCEQNLNHDAMYWYRQDPGQGLRLIYYSQIVNDFQKGDIAEGYSVSREKKESFPLTVTSAQKNPTAFYLCASSASTGNNQPQHFGDGTRLSIL.

As concerns this clone: This CDR3 is also generated by other DNA sequences in the sample. The V and J genes are TRBV12-3 or TRBV12-4 and TRBJ1-5; a possible D gene is TRBD1 (5 bases). Trimming left V 2 bases short and J 5 bases short, with 7 bases between. The CDR3 consists of 13 residues. This chain's CDR3 is CASSLRGDQPQHF. DNA of the CDR3: TGTGCCAGCAGTTTACGGGGGGATCAGCCCCAGCATTTT.

The V gene is TRBV7-2, the J gene TRBJ2-3, with 7 bases identical to TRBD2. CDR1 and CDR2 from the germline V gene are SGHTA and FQGNSA. The CDR3 loop spans 14 amino acids. The V segment lost 7 bases and the J segment 3 bases; nucleotides outside the gene matches: 7. The CDR3 is CASTPGGGTDTQYF. CDR3 bases: TGTGCCAGCACCCCTGGGGGGGGGACAGATACGCAGTATTTT. Complete variable domain (other parts from reference TRBV7-2 and TRBJ2-3): GAGVSQSPSNKVTEKGKDVELRCDPISGHTALYWYRQSLGQGLEFLIYFQGNSAPDKSGLPSDRFSAERTGGSVSTLTIQRTQQEDSAVYLCASTPGGGTDTQYFGPGTRLTVL.

This clone has only one observation. This chain joins TRBV7-2 and TRBJ2-7; D uncertain. The CDR3 consists of 14 residues. Germline CDR1 is SGHTA and CDR2 is FQGNSA. V lost 1 base to trimming and J lost 4 bases, with 11 bases between them. CDR3 sequence (DNA): TGTGCCAGCAGCTTAGTTTGGACGGCATACGAGCAGTACTTC. Amino acids: CASSLVWTAYEQYF.

The V call is TRBV7-9, the J call TRBJ1-5, with a possible D match to TRBD1 (5 bases). The length of the CDR3 is 18 residues. V was shortened by 3 bases and J by 0 bases, with 18 bases between the two germline ends. Germline CDR1 reads SEHNR; CDR2 reads FQNEAQ (reference sequence). For the CDR3, the DNA is TGTGCCAGCAGCTTGGGCGGCAGGGAGGGCTATAGCAATCAGCCCCAGCATTTT. It encodes CASSLGGREGYSNQPQHF.

This chain connects TRBV19 to TRBJ2-1; D tentatively reads TRBD1 or TRBD2 (6 bases each). Deletions cut 6 bases from V and 7 bases from J, with 19 bases between. The CDR3 is 15 amino acids. Germline CDR1 reads LNHDA; CDR2 reads SQIVND (reference sequence). This chain's CDR3 is CASSPARGRMNEQFF. Written as DNA, the CDR3 is TGTGCCAGTAGCCCGGCCCGGGGGCGCATGAATGAGCAGTTCTTC.

The chain recombines TRBV7-6 with TRBJ2-3; D possibly corresponds to TRBD2 (7 bases). Trimming stripped 1 base from V and 1 base from J, with 9 bases between. From germline, CDR1 is SGHVS and CDR2 FNYEAQ. There are 15 residues in the CDR3. CDR3 bases: TGTGCCAGCAGCTTAGAGGGGGGGGGCACAGATACGCAGTATTTT. Translation: CASSLEGGGTDTQYF.

J is TRBJ2-2 and V is TRBV12-3 or TRBV12-4; TRBD2 agrees at 7 bases. CDR3 length: 13 residues. Trimming cost V 5 bases and J 3 bases; bases outside gene matches: 0. This chain's CDR3 is CASSRGDTGELFF. CDR3 nucleotide sequence: TGTGCCAGCAGTCGGGGGGACACCGGGGAGCTGTTTTTT.